One sample yielded the 17 T cell receptor beta chains listed below, sequenced in a study of T-cell memory formation after mild COVID-19 (dated by TCRdb to the early 2020s). The library was built by means of 5' RACE. Sequencing took place on an Illumina NovaSeq 6000. The raw public data were reprocessed by TCRdb itself: fastp quality trimming at Q25, MiXCR clonotype calling, in-frame beta chains only. Each CDR3 protein appears once, grouped with its most common genes and DNA. This sample comprises about 13,000 distinct CDR3 sequences, about 11% of them detected only once. The ten largest clones capture 40% to 60% of the sample. The sample taken for sequencing was PBMCs or a T cell subset sorted from them (not recorded which). Receptors originate from an adult woman who had mild COVID-19 (a few samples of this study predate the infection). The sample titles of this study are shuffled in the database, so cell type and time point are left out; the donor was told from shared clones.

A single count supports this clonotype. The rearrangement links TRBV25-1 to TRBJ2-3; perhaps D is TRBD1 or TRBD2 (6 bases each). CDR1 MGHDK and CDR2 SYGVNS come from the germline V gene. V lost 0 bases and J 1 base, leaving 8 bases between the germline ends. The length of the CDR3 is 15 residues. CDR3 coding DNA: TGTGCCAGCAGTGAATATAGGGGGGGCACAGATACGCAGTATTTT. It codes for CASSEYRGGTDTQYF.

This clonotype was seen many times. The chain carries TRBV2 and TRBJ2-7, with 12 positions matching TRBD2. The trim removed 7 bases at V and 6 bases at J, leaving 7 bases unmatched. Germline-derived CDR1 and CDR2 are SNHLY and FYNNEI. This CDR3 region has 14 residues. The CDR3 loop is CASNRLAGVPEQYF. The CDR3, as DNA: TGTGCCAGCAATAGACTAGCGGGAGTACCCGAGCAGTACTTC. The full variable domain, completed using reference TRBV2 and TRBJ2-7, is EPEVTQTPSHQVTQMGQEVILRCVPISNHLYFYWYRQILGQKVEFLVSFYNNEISEKSEIFDDQFSVERPDGSNFTLKIRSTKLEDSAMYFCASNRLAGVPEQYFGPGTRLTVT.

This clonotype came up a few times. The chain couples TRBV7-9 to TRBJ2-1; 14 nucleotides line up with TRBD2. V shed 4 bases and J 4 bases; nucleotides not matched to a gene: 6. CDR1 SEHNR and CDR2 FQNEAQ come from the germline V gene (reference sequence). This CDR3 comprises 17 residues. Written as DNA, the CDR3 is TGTGCCAGCAGCTCGGGACTAGCGGGGGCCCCATACAATGAGCAGTTCTTC. Translating gives CASSSGLAGAPYNEQFF. The entire variable domain, with the rest obtained from reference TRBV7-9 and TRBJ2-1, is as follows: DTGVSQNPRHKITKRGQNVTFRCDPISEHNRLYWYRQTLGQGPEFLTYFQNEAQLEKSRLLSDRFSAERPKGSFSTLEIQRTEQGDSAMYLCASSSGLAGAPYNEQFFGPGTRLTVL.

This chain joins TRBV2 and TRBJ1-1; TRBD1 matches at 11 bases. The V gene end was trimmed by 6 bases and the J gene end by 4 bases; junction bases not matched to a gene: 10. CDR1 and CDR2 from the germline V gene are SNHLY and FYNNEI. This CDR3 has 16 residues. In DNA form, the CDR3 reads TGTGCCAGCAGGCGAGGGACAGGGGGTTTAGTCACTGAAGCTTTCTTT. Its translation: CASRRGTGGLVTEAFF.

This clonotype was seen ten or more times. V gene TRBV7-9 combines with J gene TRBJ2-7, with 8 nucleotides matching TRBD2. V trimming: 2 bases; J trimming: 2 bases; junction bases outside the gene matches: 5. Germline lookup yields CDR1 SEHNR and CDR2 FQNEAQ (reference sequence). The CDR3 covers 15 residues. The CDR3 loop is CASSLPREAPYEQYF. DNA for the CDR3: TGTGCCAGCAGCTTACCGCGGGAGGCACCCTACGAGCAGTACTTC. The variable domain in full, completed from reference TRBV7-9 and TRBJ2-7, reads DTGVSQNPRHKITKRGQNVTFRCDPISEHNRLYWYRQTLGQGPEFLTYFQNEAQLEKSRLLSDRFSAERPKGSFSTLEIQRTEQGDSAMYLCASSLPREAPYEQYFGPGTRLTVT.

This clonotype has at least ten counts. The chain employs TRBV29-1 and TRBJ1-2; the match to TRBD1 covers 7 bases. This CDR3 has 12 residues. CDR1 and CDR2 from the germline V gene are SQVTM and ANQGSEA. V was pared by 5 bases and J by 7 bases, with 7 bases of the junction left unmatched. The DNA for the CDR3 is TGCAGCGTTCCTGACAGGGAAGTTGGCTACACCTTC. Protein sequence: CSVPDREVGYTF.

This clonotype was observed at least ten times. DNA for the CDR3: TGTGCCAGCAGCCTTCTTTCCGAGCAGTACTTC. It codes for CASSLLSEQYF. The V and J genes are TRBV7-2 and TRBJ2-7; D unclear. Trimming shortened V by 5 bases and J by 6 bases, and 8 bases separated the two germline ends. CDR1 is SGHTA, CDR2 FQGNSA, per germline. This CDR3 has 11 residues.

This clonotype has at least ten counts. This sequence joins TRBV7-2 and TRBJ1-3; unclear D gene. This CDR3 has 13 residues. V gave up 1 base and J gave up 4 bases, with 5 bases separating them. Germline loops: CDR1 SGHTA, CDR2 FQGNSA. In DNA, the CDR3 is TGTGCCAGCAGCTTAGATCCGGGAAACACCATATATTTT. The encoded protein is CASSLDPGNTIYF.

This clonotype was observed at least ten times. This chain uses TRBV6-6 with TRBJ2-7; no definite D call. This CDR3 has 13 residues. Germline CDR1 reads MNHNY; CDR2 reads SVGAGI (reference sequence). V was shortened by 8 bases and J by 3 bases, with 14 bases between the two germline ends. CDR3 coding DNA: TGTGCCAGCGGCATCACAACCCTCTACGAGCAGTACTTC. It specifies CASGITTLYEQYF.

At least ten counts were recorded for this clonotype. The rearrangement links TRBV6-5 to TRBJ1-2; no definite D call. Looked up from germline, CDR1 is MNHEY and CDR2 is SVGAGI. Trimming took off 1 base at V and 1 base at J, with 13 bases between the two ends. The CDR3 extends over 16 amino acids. The CDR3 nucleotides are TGTGCCAGCAGTTACTTTTCGATAAGAGATAACTATGGCTACACCTTC. As protein: CASSYFSIRDNYGYTF.

Ten or more counts support this clonotype. The chain carries TRBV4-3 and TRBJ2-7; TRBD2 matches at 11 bases. CDR1 is LGHNA, CDR2 YSLEER, per germline. The CDR3 totals 16 residues. Trimming at V came to 0 bases and at J to 3 bases, leaving 4 bases not matched to a gene. The CDR3 is CASSQDRTSGYYEQYF. CDR3 in DNA: TGCGCCAGCAGCCAAGATCGGACTAGCGGGTACTACGAGCAGTACTTC.

This clonotype occurred many times. The V gene is TRBV6-1, the J gene TRBJ1-2; D not resolved. Between the trimmed V and J ends, which lost 5 bases and 5 bases, there was a span of 3 bases. This CDR3 contains 10 residues. Germline lookup yields CDR1 MNHNS and CDR2 SASEGT. In DNA, the CDR3 is TGTGCCAGCAGTACTTATGGCTACACCTTC. Translating it yields CASSTYGYTF.

In this sample, this clonotype turned up many times. V usage is TRBV7-3 and J usage is TRBJ2-1, with D maybe TRBD2 (6 bases). Germline CDR1 is SGHTA and CDR2 is FQGTGA. The CDR3 length is 15 residues. The ends were cut back, 6 bases at V and 2 bases at J, with 14 bases in the middle. CDR3 in DNA: TGTGCCAGCAGTTCCAACGGACTAACCTACAATGAGCAGTTCTTC. Protein product: CASSSNGLTYNEQFF.

This clonotype was observed many times. The V and J genes are TRBV6-5 and TRBJ1-2; no firm D call. CDR3 length equals 13 residues. CDR1 and CDR2 from the germline V gene are MNHEY and SVGAGI. V gave up 8 bases and J gave up 8 bases, with 18 bases separating them. CDR3 nucleotides: TGTGCCAGCTCTTATGGACCGAAAAAGGGCTACACCTTC. Protein: CASSYGPKKGYTF.

Many counts were recorded for this clonotype. This rearrangement joins TRBV4-1 to TRBJ2-1, with 8 positions matching TRBD2. Germline lookup yields CDR1 MGHRA and CDR2 YSYEKL. V was pared by 1 base and J by 8 bases, with 13 bases of the junction left unmatched. The CDR3 extends over 17 amino acids. The CDR3 nucleotides are TGCGCCAGCAGCCAAGTCCCCTGGCGGGGGGCCCCCGATGAGCAGTTCTTC. It is translated as CASSQVPWRGAPDEQFF.

This clonotype was detected many times. The chain is built from TRBV9 and TRBJ2-3; D gene uncertain. Trimming cost V 4 bases and J 4 bases, with 13 bases left between them. This CDR3 region has 14 residues. Germline V lookup: CDR1 SGDLS, CDR2 YYNGEE. The CDR3 spells CASSIGTLADTQYF. Written as DNA, the CDR3 is TGTGCCAGCAGCATTGGTACTTTGGCAGATACGCAGTATTTT. Filled out from reference TRBV9 and TRBJ2-3, the complete variable domain reads DSGVTQTPKHLITATGQRVTLRCSPRSGDLSVYWYQQSLDQGLQFLIQYYNGEERAKGNILERFSAQQFPDLHSELNLSSLELGDSALYFCASSIGTLADTQYFGPGTRLTVL.

This clonotype was seen ten or more times. This chain joins TRBV7-8 and TRBJ2-7; no clear D. V lost 4 bases to trimming and J lost 5 bases, with 15 bases between them. The CDR3 is 14 amino acids. CDR1 is SGHVS, CDR2 FQNEAQ, per germline. The CDR3 nucleotides are TGTGCCAGCAGCTGGCAAAGGGCGGTTAACGAGCAGTACTTC. This codes for CASSWQRAVNEQYF.